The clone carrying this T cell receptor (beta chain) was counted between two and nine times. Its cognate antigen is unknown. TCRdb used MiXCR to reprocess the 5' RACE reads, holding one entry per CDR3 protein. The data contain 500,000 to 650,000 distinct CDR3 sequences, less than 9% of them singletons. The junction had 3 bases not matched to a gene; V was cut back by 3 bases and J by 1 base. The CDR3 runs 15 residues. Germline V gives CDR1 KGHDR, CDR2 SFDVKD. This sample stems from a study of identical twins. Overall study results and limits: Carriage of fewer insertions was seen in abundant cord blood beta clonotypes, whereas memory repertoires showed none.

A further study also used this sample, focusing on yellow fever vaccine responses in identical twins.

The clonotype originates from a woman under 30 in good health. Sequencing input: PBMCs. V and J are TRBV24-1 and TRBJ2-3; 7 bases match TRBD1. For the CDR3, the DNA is TGTGCCACCAGTGATAGGGACAGCCGCACAGATACGCAGTATTTT. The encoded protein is CATSDRDSRTDTQYF.